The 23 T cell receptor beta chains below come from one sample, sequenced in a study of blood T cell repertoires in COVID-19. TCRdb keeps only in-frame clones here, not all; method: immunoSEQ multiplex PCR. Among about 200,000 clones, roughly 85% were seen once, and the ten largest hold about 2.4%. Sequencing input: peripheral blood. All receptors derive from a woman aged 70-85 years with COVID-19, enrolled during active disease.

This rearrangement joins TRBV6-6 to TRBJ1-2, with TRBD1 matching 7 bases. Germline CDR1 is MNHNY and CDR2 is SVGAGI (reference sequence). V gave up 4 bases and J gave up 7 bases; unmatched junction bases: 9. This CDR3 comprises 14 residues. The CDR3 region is CASSFDRVGPGYTF. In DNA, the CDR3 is TGTGCCAGCAGTTTCGACAGGGTAGGCCCTGGCTACACCTTC.

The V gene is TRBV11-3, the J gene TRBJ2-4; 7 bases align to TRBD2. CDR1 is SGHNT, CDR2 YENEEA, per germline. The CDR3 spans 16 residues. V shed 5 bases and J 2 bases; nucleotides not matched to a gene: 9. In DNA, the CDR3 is TGTGCCAGCAGCCTCCGGGGGGAGCCACCCAAAAACATTCAGTACTTC. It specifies CASSLRGEPPKNIQYF.

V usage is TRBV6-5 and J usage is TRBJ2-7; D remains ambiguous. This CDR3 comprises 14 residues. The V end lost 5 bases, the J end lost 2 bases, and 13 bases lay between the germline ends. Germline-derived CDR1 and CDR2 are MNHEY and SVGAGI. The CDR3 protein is CASSPLTVTYEQYF. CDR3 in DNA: TGTGCCAGCAGTCCTCTCACAGTGACCTACGAGCAGTACTTC.

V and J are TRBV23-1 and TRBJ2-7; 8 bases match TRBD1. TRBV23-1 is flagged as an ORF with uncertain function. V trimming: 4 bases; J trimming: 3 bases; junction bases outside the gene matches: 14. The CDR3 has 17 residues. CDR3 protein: CASSLGSDRGVLYEQYF. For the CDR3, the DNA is TGCGCCAGCAGTCTGGGATCTGACAGGGGCGTACTCTACGAGCAGTACTTC.

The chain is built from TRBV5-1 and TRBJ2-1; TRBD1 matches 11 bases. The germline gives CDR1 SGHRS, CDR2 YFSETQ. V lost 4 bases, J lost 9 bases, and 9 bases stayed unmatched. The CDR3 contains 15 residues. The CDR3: CASSTTGTGGSEQFF. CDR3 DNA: TGCGCCAGCAGCACAACCGGGACAGGGGGAAGTGAGCAGTTCTTC. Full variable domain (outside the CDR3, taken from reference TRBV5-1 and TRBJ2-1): KAGVTQTPRYLIKTRGQQVTLSCSPISGHRSVSWYQQTPGQGLQFLFEYFSETQRNKGNFPGRFSGRQFSNSRSEMNVSTLELGDSALYLCASSTTGTGGSEQFFGPGTRLTVL.

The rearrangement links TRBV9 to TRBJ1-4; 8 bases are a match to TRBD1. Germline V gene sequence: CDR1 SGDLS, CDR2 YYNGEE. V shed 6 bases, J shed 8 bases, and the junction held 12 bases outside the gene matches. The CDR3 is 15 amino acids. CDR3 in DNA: TGTGCCAGCACCAGTACCGACAGGGGTGGAGAAAAACTGTTTTTT. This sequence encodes CASTSTDRGGEKLFF.

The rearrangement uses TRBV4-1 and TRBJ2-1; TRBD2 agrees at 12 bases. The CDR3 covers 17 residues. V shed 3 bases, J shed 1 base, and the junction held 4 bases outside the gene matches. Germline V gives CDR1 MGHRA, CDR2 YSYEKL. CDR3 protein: CASSHASGRASYNEQFF. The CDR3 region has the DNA TGCGCCAGCAGCCATGCTAGCGGGAGGGCATCCTACAATGAGCAGTTCTTC.

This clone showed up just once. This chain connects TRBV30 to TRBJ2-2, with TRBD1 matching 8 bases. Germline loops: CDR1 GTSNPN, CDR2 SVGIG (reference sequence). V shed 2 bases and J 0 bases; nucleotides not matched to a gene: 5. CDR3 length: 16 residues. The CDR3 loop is CAWSLQTGANTGELFF. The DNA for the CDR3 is TGTGCCTGGAGTCTTCAGACAGGGGCGAACACCGGGGAGCTGTTTTTT.

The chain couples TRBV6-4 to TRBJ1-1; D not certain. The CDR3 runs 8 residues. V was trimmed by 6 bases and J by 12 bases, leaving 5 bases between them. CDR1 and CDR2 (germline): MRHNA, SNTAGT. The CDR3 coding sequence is TGTGCCAGCAGCGCGACTTTCTTT. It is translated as CASSATFF.

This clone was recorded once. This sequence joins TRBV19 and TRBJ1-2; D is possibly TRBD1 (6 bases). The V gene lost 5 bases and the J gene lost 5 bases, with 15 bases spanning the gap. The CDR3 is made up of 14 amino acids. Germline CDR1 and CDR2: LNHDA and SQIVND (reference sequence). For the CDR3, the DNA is TGTGCCAGTAGTTATACTGGGGACATTTATGGCTACACCTTC. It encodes CASSYTGDIYGYTF.

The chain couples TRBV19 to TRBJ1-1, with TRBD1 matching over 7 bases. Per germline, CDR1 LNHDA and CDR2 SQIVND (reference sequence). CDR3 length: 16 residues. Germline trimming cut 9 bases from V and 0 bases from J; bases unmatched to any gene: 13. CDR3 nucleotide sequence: TGTGCCAGCGCTTTGCCCGGAGACAGGGTGAACACTGAAGCTTTCTTT. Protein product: CASALPGDRVNTEAFF.

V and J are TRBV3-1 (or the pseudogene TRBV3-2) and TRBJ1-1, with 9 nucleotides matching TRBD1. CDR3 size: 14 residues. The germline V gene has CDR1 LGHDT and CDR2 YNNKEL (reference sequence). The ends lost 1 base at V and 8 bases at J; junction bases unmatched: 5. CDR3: CASSQVQGAGEAFF. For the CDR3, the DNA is TGTGCCAGCAGCCAAGTACAGGGGGCTGGGGAAGCTTTCTTT.

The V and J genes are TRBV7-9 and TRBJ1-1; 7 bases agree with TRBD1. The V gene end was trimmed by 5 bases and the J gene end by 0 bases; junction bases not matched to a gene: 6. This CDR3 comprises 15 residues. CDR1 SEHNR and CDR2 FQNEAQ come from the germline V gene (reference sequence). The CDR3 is CASSATGTVNTEAFF. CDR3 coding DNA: TGTGCCAGCAGCGCGACCGGGACAGTGAACACTGAAGCTTTCTTT.

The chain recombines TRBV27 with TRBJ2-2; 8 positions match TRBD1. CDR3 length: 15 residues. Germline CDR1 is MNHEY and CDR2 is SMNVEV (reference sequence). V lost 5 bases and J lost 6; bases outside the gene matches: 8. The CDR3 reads CASSPQGASPGELFF. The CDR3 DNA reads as TGTGCCAGCAGTCCGCAGGGGGCTAGTCCCGGGGAGCTGTTTTTT.

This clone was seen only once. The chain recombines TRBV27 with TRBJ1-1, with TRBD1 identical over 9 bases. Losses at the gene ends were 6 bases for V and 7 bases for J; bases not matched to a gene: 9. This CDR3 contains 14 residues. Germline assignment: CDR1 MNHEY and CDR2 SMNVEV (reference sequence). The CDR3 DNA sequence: TGTGCCAGCAGGTGGGACAGGGCGGCGGGTGAAGCTTTCTTT. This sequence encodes CASRWDRAAGEAFF.

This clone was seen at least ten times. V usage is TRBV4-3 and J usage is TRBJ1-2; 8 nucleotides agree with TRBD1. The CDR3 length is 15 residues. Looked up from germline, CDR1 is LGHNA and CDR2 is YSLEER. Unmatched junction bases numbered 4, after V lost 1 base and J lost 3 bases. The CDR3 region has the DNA TGCGCCAGCAGCCAAGCCGTACAGGGGGACTATGGCTACACCTTC. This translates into CASSQAVQGDYGYTF.

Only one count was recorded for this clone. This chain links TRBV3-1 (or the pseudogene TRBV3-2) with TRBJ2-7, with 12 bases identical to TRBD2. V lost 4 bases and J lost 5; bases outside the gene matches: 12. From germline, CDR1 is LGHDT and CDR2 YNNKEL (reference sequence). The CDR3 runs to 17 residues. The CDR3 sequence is CASSPRTLAGGPHEQYF. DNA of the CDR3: TGTGCCAGCAGCCCAAGAACGCTAGCGGGGGGGCCCCACGAGCAGTACTTC.

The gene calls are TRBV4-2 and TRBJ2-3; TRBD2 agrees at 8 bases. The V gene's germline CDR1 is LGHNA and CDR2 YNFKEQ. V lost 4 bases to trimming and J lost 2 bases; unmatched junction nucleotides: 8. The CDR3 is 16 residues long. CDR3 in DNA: TGTGCCAGCAGCCCACGACTAGCGTCATACACAGATACGCAGTATTTT. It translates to CASSPRLASYTDTQYF.

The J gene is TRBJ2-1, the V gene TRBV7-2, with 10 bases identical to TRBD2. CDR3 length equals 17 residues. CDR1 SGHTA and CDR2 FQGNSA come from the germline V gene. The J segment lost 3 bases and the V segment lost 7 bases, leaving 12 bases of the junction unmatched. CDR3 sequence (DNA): TGTGCCAGCACCCCAGTGGTAGCGGGGGGATTCTACAATGAGCAGTTCTTC. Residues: CASTPVVAGGFYNEQFF.

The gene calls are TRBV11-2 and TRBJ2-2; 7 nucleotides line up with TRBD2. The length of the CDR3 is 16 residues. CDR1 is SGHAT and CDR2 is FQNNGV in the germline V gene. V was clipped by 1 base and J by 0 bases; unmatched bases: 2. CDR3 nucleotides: TGTGCCAGCAGCTTAGTTGGGGGGGCGAACACCGGGGAGCTGTTTTTT. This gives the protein CASSLVGGANTGELFF.

The CDR3 region has the DNA TGTGCCAGTAGTATCGAAGGCAGGGGCAGTGGAAACACCATATATTTT. Encoded protein: CASSIEGRGSGNTIYF. This chain joins TRBV19 and TRBJ1-3; a weak D match, TRBD1 (6 bases). Germline CDR1 LNHDA, CDR2 SQIVND (reference sequence). Trimming removed 3 bases at V and 3 bases at J, with 15 bases between. The CDR3 consists of 16 residues.

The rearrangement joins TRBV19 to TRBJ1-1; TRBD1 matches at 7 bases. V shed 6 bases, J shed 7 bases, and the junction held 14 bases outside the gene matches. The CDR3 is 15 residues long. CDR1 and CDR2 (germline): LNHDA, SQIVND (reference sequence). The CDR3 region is CASSLLVKGADEAFF. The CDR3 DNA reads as TGTGCCAGTAGCCTTCTAGTAAAGGGGGCGGATGAAGCTTTCTTT. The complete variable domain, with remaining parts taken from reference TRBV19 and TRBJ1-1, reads DGGITQSPKYLFRKEGQNVTLSCEQNLNHDAMYWYRQDPGQGLRLIYYSQIVNDFQKGDIAEGYSVSREKKESFPLTVTSAQKNPTAFYLCASSLLVKGADEAFFGQGTRLTVV.

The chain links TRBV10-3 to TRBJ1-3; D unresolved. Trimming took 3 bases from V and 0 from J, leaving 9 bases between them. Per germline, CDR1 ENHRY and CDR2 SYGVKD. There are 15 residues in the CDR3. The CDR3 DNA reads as TGTGCCATCAGTGAAGTGGTTAGCTCTGGAAACACCATATATTTT. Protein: CAISEVVSSGNTIYF.